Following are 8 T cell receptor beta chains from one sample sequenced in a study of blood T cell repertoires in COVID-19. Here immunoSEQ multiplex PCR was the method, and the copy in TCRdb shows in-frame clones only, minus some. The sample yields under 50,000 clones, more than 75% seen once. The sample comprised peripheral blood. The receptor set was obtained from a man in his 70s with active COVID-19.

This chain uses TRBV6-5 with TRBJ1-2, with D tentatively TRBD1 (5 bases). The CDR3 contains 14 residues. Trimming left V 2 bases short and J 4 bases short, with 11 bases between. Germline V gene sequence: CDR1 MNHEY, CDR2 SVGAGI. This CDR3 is CASSYGQGTYGYTF. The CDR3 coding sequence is TGTGCCAGCAGTTACGGGCAGGGTACCTATGGCTACACCTTC.

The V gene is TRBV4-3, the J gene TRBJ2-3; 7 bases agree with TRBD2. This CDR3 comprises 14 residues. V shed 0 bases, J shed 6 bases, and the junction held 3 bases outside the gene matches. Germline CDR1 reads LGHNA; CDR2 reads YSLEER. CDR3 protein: CASSQDLGGDTQYF. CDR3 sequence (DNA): TGCGCCAGCAGCCAAGACCTCGGGGGGGATACGCAGTATTTT.

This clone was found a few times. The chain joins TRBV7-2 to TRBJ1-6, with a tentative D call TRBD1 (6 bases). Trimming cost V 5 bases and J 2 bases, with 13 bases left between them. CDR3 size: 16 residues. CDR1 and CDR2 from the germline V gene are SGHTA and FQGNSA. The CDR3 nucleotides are TGTGCCAGCAGCCTGGGACACACCGCCTATAATTCACCCCTCCACTTT. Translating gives CASSLGHTAYNSPLHF.

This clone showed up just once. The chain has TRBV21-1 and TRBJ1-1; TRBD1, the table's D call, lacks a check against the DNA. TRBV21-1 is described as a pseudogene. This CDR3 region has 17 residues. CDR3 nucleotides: TGTGCCAGCAGCAATCGGGCAGGGGGATTTGGGAACACTGAAGCTTTCTTT. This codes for CASSNRAGGFGNTEAFF.

CDR3 nucleotides: TGTGCCATCAGTGGGGACAGGGGGTTCGCTGAAGCTTTCTTT. It yields the protein CAISGDRGFAEAFF. The genes are TRBV10-3 and TRBJ1-1; TRBD1 agrees at 11 bases. The length of the CDR3 is 14 residues. CDR1 and CDR2 (germline): ENHRY, SYGVKD. Unmatched junction bases numbered 4, after V lost 4 bases and J lost 6 bases.

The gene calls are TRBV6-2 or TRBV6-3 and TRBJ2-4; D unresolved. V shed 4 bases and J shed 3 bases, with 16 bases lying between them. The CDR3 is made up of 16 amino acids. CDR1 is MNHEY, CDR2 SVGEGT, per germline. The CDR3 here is CASSFPFDLDKNIQYF. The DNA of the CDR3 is TGTGCCAGCAGTTTCCCCTTCGACTTGGACAAAAACATTCAGTACTTC.

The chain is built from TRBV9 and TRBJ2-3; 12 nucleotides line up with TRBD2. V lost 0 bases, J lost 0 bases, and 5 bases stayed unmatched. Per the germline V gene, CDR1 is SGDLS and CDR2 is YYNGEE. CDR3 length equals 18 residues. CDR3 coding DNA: TGTGCCAGCAGCGTAGCTAGCGGGGGGGGCGGGAGCACAGATACGCAGTATTTT. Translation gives CASSVASGGGGSTDTQYF.

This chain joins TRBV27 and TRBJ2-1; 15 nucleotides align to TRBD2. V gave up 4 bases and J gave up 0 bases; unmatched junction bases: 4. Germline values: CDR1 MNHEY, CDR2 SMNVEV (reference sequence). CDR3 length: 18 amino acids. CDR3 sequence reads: CASSSGTSGRYSYNEQFF. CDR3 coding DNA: TGTGCCAGCAGTTCCGGGACTAGCGGGAGGTACTCCTACAATGAGCAGTTCTTC.